The 15 T cell receptor beta chains below come from one sample, sequenced in a study of post-analysis software for immune sequencing data. General study points: Patients used four to six TRBV segments, including TRBV5-6, TRBV5-1 and TRBV20-1, more often than controls.

TCR beta cDNA libraries included unique molecular identifiers. TCRdb fed the PCR reads into MiXCR, producing one record per CDR3 protein. The data contain 430,000 or so distinct CDR3 sequences, about 40% of them singletons. Their specific antigens are unknown. The sample was blood. The source is a girl aged 2-10 years with multiple sclerosis.

This clonotype was observed at least ten times. V is TRBV29-1 and J is TRBJ2-7, with 8 bases aligning to TRBD1. Trimming removed 6 bases from V and 0 bases from J; junction bases left unmatched: 19. CDR3 length: 18 amino acids. CDR1 is SQVTM, CDR2 ANQGSEA, per germline. This chain's CDR3 is CSVPVLTGVSVLSYEQYF. For the CDR3, the DNA is TGCAGCGTCCCGGTTCTGACAGGGGTTTCGGTACTCTCCTACGAGCAGTACTTC.

This clonotype was observed a few times. The genes are TRBV3-1 and TRBJ1-2; a weak D match, TRBD1 (5 bases). V lost 1 base to trimming and J lost 3 bases, with 9 bases between them. The V gene's germline CDR1 is LGHDT and CDR2 YNNKEL (reference sequence). This CDR3 has 14 residues. CDR3 residues: CASSQGGGDYGYTF. CDR3 sequence (DNA): TGTGCCAGCAGCCAAGGTGGGGGTGACTATGGCTACACCTTC.

The chain has TRBV11-1 and TRBJ2-1, with 9 bases aligning to TRBD1. The DNA end lines up better with TRBJ2-7; the J call may be wrong. CDR3 length: 17 amino acids. CDR1 and CDR2 (germline): SGHAT, FQDESV (reference sequence). CDR3 bases: TGTGCCAGCAGCTTAGCAGTAGGGACAGGGCCCTACAATGAGCAGTACTTC. Protein product: CASSLAVGTGPYNEQYF.

Notes on this clonotype: A read error may account for a junction end that differs from germline. The V call is TRBV9, the J call TRBJ1-6; no firm D call. The CDR3 is 15 residues long. The germline CDR1 and CDR2 sequences are SGDLS and YYNGEE. CDR3 residues: CASSLTGAYNSPLHF. CDR3 DNA sequence: TGTGCCAGCAGCCTTACGGGCGCTTATAATTCGCCCCTCCACTTT.

This clonotype occurred a few times. The chain carries TRBV5-1 and TRBJ1-2; D is undetermined. The CDR3 has 13 amino acids. The germline V gene encodes CDR1 SGHRS and CDR2 YFSETQ. The germline V and J ends were trimmed by 4 bases and 7 bases, with 14 bases remaining between them. CDR3 sequence: CASSPDGQGGYTF. As DNA, the CDR3 is TGCGCCAGCAGCCCGGACGGCCAAGGTGGCTACACCTTC.

The chain links TRBV20-1 to TRBJ2-7; D possibly matches TRBD1 or TRBD2 (6 bases each). The CDR3 has 13 residues. V dropped 1 base and J dropped 3 bases, with 10 bases sitting between them. The germline V gene has CDR1 DFQATT and CDR2 SNEGSKA (reference sequence). CDR3 nucleotide sequence: TGCAGTGCTAGAGTAGGGGGGATCTACGAGCAGTACTTC. Protein product: CSARVGGIYEQYF.

This clonotype showed up just a few times. The genes are TRBV3-1 and TRBJ2-7; D remains unclear. Germline-derived CDR1 and CDR2 are LGHDT and YNNKEL (reference sequence). V dropped 0 bases and J dropped 0 bases, with 6 bases sitting between them. CDR3 length: 14 amino acids. The CDR3 DNA reads TGTGCCAGCAGCCAAGATTTGGGCTCCTACGAGCAGTACTTC. This gives the protein CASSQDLGSYEQYF.

The gene calls are TRBV4-3 and TRBJ1-4; D ambiguous. V shed 4 bases and J shed 7 bases, with 19 bases lying between them. The germline V gene has CDR1 LGHNA and CDR2 YSLEER. The length of the CDR3 is 16 residues. The CDR3 DNA follows: TGCGCCAGCAGCCTTCTTGGACTCCAGCTCTCTGAAAAACTGTTTTTT. Protein sequence: CASSLLGLQLSEKLFF.

This clonotype was counted between two and nine times. The chain joins TRBV7-3 to TRBJ2-1; D is possibly TRBD1 or TRBD2 (5 bases each). CDR1 SGHTA and CDR2 FQGTGA come from the germline V gene. The CDR3 runs to 15 residues. The germline V and J ends were trimmed by 2 bases and 14 bases, with 22 bases remaining between them. CDR3 coding DNA: TGTGCCAGCAGCTTATTTTCCGGGACCCCGGCCGGGAAGTTCTTC. This codes for CASSLFSGTPAGKFF.

This clonotype appeared many times. The V and J genes are TRBV10-3 and TRBJ2-7; D is uncertain. Germline lookup yields CDR1 ENHRY and CDR2 SYGVKD. The CDR3 consists of 11 residues. Trimming removed 4 bases from V and 2 bases from J, with 3 bases in between. For the CDR3, the DNA is TGTGCCATCAGTGGGACCTACGAGCAGTACTTC. Amino acid sequence: CAISGTYEQYF.

This rearrangement joins TRBV20-1 to TRBJ2-1; D uncertain. V lost 1 base to trimming and J lost 5 bases, with 12 bases between them. The length of the CDR3 is 14 residues. CDR1 and CDR2 from the germline V gene are DFQATT and SNEGSKA (reference sequence). In DNA, the CDR3 is TGCAGTGCTAGAGCTAGACTCCTCCACAATGAGCAGTTCTTC. This sequence encodes CSARARLLHNEQFF.

The rearrangement uses TRBV20-1 and TRBJ2-3; D remains unclear. Per the germline V gene, CDR1 is DFQATT and CDR2 is SNEGSKA (reference sequence). The CDR3 is 15 amino acids. V was clipped by 0 bases and J by 6 bases, with 16 bases between them. The CDR3 here is CSARDMKRSADTQYF. CDR3 nucleotides: TGCAGTGCTAGAGATATGAAAAGGTCGGCGGATACGCAGTATTTT.

This clonotype was seen only once. The V and J genes are TRBV29-1 and TRBJ2-1, with 12 bases fitting TRBD2. V lost 5 bases, J lost 2 bases, and 7 bases stayed unmatched. This CDR3 has 16 residues. The germline CDR1 and CDR2 sequences are SQVTM and ANQGSEA. CDR3 amino acids: CSVRRLAGGTYNEQFF. The CDR3 DNA sequence: TGCAGCGTTCGGCGTCTAGCGGGGGGGACCTACAATGAGCAGTTCTTC.

This clonotype was seen more than once but under ten times. Relative to the germline gene, one junction end is altered; a read error may explain this. V is TRBV6-1 and J is TRBJ2-7; D not resolved. Germline V gene lookup returns CDR1 MNHNS and CDR2 SASEGT. The CDR3 totals 13 residues. The CDR3 is CASREALYYEQYF. DNA for the CDR3: TGTGCCAGCAGGGAAGCTTTATACTACGAGCAGTACTTC.

The chain joins TRBV3-1 to TRBJ2-3; possible D gene TRBD2, 6 bases. The CDR3 is 14 residues long. Germline CDR1 reads LGHDT; CDR2 reads YNNKEL (reference sequence). V dropped 1 base and J dropped 5 bases, with 10 bases sitting between them. The CDR3 DNA reads TGTGCCAGCAGCCAAGGCGGGGCGGTAGATACGCAGTATTTT. Translating gives CASSQGGAVDTQYF.